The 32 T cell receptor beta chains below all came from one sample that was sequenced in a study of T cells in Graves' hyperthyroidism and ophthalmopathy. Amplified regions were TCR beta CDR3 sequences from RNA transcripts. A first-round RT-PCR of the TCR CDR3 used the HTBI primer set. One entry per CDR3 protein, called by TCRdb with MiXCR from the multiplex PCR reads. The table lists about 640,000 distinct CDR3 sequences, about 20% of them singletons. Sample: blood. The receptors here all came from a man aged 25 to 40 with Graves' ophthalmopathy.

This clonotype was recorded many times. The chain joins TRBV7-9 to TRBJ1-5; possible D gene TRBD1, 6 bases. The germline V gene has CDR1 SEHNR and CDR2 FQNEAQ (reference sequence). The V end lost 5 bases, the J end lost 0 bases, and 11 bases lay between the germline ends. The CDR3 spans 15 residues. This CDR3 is CASSATGDSNQPQHF. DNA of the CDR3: TGTGCCAGCAGCGCGACAGGCGATAGCAATCAGCCCCAGCATTTT. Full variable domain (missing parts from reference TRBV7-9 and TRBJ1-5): DTGVSQNPRHKITKRGQNVTFRCDPISEHNRLYWYRQTLGQGPEFLTYFQNEAQLEKSRLLSDRFSAERPKGSFSTLEIQRTEQGDSAMYLCASSATGDSNQPQHFGDGTRLSIL.

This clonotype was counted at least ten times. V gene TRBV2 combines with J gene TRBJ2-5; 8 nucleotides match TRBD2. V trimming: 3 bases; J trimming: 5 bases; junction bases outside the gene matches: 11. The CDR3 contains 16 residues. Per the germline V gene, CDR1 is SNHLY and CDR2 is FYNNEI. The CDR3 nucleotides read TGTGCCAGCAGTGACAGCGGGAGTGGGGCTCGGGAGACCCAGTACTTC. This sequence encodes CASSDSGSGARETQYF.

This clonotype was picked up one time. The CDR3 DNA reads TGTGCCAGCACCTACCTCACTAGCGGCACTATTAATGAGCAGTTCTTC. It yields the protein CASTYLTSGTINEQFF. The V call is TRBV11-2, the J call TRBJ2-1, with 8 bases lining up with TRBD2. CDR3 size: 16 residues. Germline V gene lookup returns CDR1 SGHAT and CDR2 FQNNGV. Germline trimming cut 7 bases from V and 7 bases from J; bases unmatched to any gene: 15.

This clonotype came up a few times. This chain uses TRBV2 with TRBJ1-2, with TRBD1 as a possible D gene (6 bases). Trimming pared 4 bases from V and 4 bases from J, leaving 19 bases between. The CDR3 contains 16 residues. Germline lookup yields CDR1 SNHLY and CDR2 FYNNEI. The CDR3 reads CASSVKEGGASYGYTF. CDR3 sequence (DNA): TGTGCCAGCAGTGTTAAGGAGGGGGGCGCGAGCTATGGCTACACCTTC.

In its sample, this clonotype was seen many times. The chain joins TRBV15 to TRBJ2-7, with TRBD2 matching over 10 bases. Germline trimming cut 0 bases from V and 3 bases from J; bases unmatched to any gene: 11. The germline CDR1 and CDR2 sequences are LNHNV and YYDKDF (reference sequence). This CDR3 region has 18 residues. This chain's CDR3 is CATSRESLAGVAIYEQYF. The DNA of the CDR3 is TGTGCCACCAGCAGAGAAAGCCTAGCGGGAGTCGCAATCTACGAGCAGTACTTC.

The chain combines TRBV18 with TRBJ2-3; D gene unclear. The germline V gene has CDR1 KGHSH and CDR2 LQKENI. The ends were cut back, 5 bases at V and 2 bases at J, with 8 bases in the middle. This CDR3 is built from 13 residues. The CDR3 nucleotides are TGTGCCAGCTCAACCACATCCACAGATACGCAGTATTTT. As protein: CASSTTSTDTQYF. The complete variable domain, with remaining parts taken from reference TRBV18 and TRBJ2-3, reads NAGVMQNPRHLVRRRGQEARLRCSPMKGHSHVYWYRQLPEEGLKFMVYLQKENIIDESGMPKERFSAEFPKEGPSILRIQQVVRGDSAAYFCASSTTSTDTQYFGPGTRLTVL.

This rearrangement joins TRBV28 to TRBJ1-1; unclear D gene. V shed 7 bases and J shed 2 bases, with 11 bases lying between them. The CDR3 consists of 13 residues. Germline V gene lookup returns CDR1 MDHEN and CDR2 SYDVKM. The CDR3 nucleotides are TGTGCCAGCATTCGGGGTGAAAACACTGAAGCTTTCTTT. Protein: CASIRGENTEAFF. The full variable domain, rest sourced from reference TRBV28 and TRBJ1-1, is DVKVTQSSRYLVKRTGEKVFLECVQDMDHENMFWYRQDPGLGLRLIYFSYDVKMKEKGDIPEGYSVSREKKERFSLILESASTNQTSMYLCASIRGENTEAFFGQGTRLTVV.

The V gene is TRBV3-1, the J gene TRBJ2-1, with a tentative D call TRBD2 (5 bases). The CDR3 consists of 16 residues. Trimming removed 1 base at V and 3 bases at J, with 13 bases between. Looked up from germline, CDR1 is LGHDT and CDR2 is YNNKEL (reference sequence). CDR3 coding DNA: TGTGCCAGCAGCCAAGGGACTGGACTCCTCTACAATGAGCAGTTCTTC. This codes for CASSQGTGLLYNEQFF.

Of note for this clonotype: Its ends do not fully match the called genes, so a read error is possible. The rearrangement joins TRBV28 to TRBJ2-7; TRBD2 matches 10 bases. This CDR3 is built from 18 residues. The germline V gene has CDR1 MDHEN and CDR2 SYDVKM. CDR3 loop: CASRDAGLAIRPLYEQYF. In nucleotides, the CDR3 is TGCGCCAGCAGGGACGCGGGACTAGCGATCCGTCCCCTTTACGAGCAGTACTTC.

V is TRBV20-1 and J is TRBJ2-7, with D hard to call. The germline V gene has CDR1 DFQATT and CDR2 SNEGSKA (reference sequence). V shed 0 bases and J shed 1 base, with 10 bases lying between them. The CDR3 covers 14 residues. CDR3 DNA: TGCAGTGCTAGAGATCCCCCTGGGTCCTACGAGCAGTACTTC. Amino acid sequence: CSARDPPGSYEQYF.

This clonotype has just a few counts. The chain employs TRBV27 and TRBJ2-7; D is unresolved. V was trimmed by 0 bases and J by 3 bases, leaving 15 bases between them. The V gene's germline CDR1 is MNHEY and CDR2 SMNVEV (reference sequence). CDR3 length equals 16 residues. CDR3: CASSLSTGRLGYEQYF. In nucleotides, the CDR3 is TGTGCCAGCAGTTTATCGACGGGCAGGTTGGGCTACGAGCAGTACTTC.

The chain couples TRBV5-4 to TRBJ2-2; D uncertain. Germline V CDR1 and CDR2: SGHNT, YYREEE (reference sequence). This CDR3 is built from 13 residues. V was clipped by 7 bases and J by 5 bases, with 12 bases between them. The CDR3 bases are TGTGCCAGCGGGCTTGGGGAAACCGGGGAGCTGTTTTTT. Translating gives CASGLGETGELFF.

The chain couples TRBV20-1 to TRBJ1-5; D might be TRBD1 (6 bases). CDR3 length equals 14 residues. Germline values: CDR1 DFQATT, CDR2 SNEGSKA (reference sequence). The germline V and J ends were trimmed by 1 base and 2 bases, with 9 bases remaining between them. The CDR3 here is CSARGKGGNQPQHF. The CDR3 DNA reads TGCAGTGCTAGAGGAAAGGGGGGCAATCAGCCCCAGCATTTT.

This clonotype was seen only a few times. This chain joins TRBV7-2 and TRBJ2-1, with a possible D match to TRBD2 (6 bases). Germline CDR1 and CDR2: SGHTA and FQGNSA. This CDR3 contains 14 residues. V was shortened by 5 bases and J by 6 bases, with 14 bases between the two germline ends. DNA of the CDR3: TGTGCCAGCAGCCCTGGGGGGACTGTCAATGAGCAGTTCTTC. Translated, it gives CASSPGGTVNEQFF.

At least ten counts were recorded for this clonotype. CDR3: CASSLTGSFNYGYTF. CDR3 nucleotide sequence: TGTGCCAGCAGTTTAACAGGGAGTTTTAACTATGGCTACACCTTC. This rearrangement joins TRBV27 to TRBJ1-2; the D gene is possibly TRBD1 (6 bases). The CDR3 is 15 amino acids. V was pared by 2 bases and J by 1 base, with 11 bases between. In germline, CDR1 is MNHEY, CDR2 SMNVEV (reference sequence).

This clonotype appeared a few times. This CDR3 is CASSFTGSEVPNYGYTF. CDR3 nucleotides: TGCGCCAGCAGCTTTACAGGTTCCGAGGTACCTAACTATGGCTACACCTTC. The chain links TRBV5-1 to TRBJ1-2, with D perhaps matching TRBD1 (5 bases). Germline V gene data show CDR1 as SGHRS and CDR2 as YFSETQ. The length of the CDR3 is 17 residues. V gave up 2 bases and J gave up 0 bases, with 17 bases separating them.

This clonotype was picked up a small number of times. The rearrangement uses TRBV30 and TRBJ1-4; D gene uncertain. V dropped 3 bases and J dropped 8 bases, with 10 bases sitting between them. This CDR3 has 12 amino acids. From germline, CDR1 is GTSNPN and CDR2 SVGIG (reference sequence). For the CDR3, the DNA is TGTGCCTGGAGCTTCCAGCGGGAAAAACTGTTTTTT. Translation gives CAWSFQREKLFF.

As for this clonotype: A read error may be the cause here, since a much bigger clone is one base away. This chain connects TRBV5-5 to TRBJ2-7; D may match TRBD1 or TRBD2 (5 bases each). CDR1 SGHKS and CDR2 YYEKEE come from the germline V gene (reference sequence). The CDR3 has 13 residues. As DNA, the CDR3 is TGTGCCAGCGGCTTGTGGGGGAGTTACGAGCAGTACTTC. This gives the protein CASGLWGSYEQYF.

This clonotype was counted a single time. The CDR3 bases are TGTGCCAGCTCACCAAGTCCCGGGACAGTCCGGGATTGGGAGACCCAGTACTTC. It encodes CASSPSPGTVRDWETQYF. The chain uses TRBV18 and TRBJ2-5; 7 bases are shared with TRBD1. Germline CDR1 is KGHSH and CDR2 is LQKENI. Trimming at V came to 2 bases and at J to 5 bases, leaving 17 bases not matched to a gene. The CDR3 length is 18 residues.

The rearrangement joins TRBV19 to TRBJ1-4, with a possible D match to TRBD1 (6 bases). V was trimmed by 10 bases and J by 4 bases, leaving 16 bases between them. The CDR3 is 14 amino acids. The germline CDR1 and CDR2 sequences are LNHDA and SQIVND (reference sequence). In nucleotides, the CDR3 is TGTGCCACCAGACAGGCCGAACATAATGAAAAACTGTTTTTT. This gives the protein CATRQAEHNEKLFF.

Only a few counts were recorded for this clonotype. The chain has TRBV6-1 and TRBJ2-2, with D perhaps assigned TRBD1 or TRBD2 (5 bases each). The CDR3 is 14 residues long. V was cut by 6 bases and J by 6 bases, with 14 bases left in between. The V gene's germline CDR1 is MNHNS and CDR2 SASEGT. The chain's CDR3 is CASRGDRVSGELFF. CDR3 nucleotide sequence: TGTGCCAGCAGGGGGGACCGAGTATCCGGGGAGCTGTTTTTT.

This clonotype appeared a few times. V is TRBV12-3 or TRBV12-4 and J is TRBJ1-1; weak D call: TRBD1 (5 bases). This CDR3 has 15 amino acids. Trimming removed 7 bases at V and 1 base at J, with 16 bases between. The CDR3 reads CASTTYGGWNTEAFF. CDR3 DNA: TGTGCCAGCACGACTTATGGGGGGTGGAACACTGAAGCTTTCTTT.

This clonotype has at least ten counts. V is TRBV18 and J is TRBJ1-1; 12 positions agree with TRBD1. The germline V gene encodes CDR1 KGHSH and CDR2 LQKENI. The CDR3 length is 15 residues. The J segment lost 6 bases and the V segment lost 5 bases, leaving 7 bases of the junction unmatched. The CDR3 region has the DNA TGTGCCAGCTCAAGGGACAGGGGGCAGTTCGCTGAAGCTTTCTTT. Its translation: CASSRDRGQFAEAFF.

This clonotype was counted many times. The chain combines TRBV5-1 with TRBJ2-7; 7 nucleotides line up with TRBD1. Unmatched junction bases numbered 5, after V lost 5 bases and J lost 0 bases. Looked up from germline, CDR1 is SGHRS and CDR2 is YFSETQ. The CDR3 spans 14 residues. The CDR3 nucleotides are TGCGCCAGCAGACTGGACAGGAGCTCCTACGAGCAGTACTTC. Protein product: CASRLDRSSYEQYF.

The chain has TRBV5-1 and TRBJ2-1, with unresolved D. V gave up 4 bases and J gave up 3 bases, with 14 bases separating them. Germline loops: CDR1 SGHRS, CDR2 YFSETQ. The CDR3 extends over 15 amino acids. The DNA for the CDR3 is TGCGCCAGCAGCCGGCTAGATTGGGACTACAATGAGCAGTTCTTC. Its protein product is CASSRLDWDYNEQFF.

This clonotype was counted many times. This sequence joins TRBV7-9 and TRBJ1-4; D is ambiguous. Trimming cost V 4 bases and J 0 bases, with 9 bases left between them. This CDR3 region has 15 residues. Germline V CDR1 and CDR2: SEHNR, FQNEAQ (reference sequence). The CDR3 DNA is TGTGCCAGCAGCTGGTTAAAGGCAACTAATGAAAAACTGTTTTTT. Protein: CASSWLKATNEKLFF.

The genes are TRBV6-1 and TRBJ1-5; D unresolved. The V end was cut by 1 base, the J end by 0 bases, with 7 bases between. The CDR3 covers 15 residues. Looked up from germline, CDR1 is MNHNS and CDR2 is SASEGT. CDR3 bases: TGTGCCAGCAGTGAAGATGGGGTTAGCAATCAGCCCCAGCATTTT. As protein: CASSEDGVSNQPQHF.

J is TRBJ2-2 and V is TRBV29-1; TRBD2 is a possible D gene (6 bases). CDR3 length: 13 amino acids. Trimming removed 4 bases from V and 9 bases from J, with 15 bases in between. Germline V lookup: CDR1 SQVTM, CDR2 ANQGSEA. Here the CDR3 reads CSVGGLGLRELFF. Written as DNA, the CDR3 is TGCAGCGTTGGGGGACTGGGCCTCCGGGAGCTGTTTTTT.

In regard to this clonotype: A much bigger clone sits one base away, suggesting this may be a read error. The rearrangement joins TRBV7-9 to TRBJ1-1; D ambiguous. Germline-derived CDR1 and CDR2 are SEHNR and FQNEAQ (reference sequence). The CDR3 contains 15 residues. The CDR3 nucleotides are TGTGCCAGCAGCTTTTCAGAGCCTGGAAACACTGAAGCTCTCTTT. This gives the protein CASSFSEPGNTEALF.

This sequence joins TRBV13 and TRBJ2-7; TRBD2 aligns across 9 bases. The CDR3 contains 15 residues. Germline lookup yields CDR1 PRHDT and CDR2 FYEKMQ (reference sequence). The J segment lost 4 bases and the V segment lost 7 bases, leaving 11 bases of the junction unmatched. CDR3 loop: CASTKRTLAGYEQYF. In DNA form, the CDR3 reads TGTGCCAGCACTAAACGGACCCTAGCGGGGTACGAGCAGTACTTC.

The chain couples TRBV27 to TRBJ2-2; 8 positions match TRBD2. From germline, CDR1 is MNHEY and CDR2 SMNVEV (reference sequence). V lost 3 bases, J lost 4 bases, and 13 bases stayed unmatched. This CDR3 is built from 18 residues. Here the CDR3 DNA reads TGTGCCAGCAGTTTCGATCCATTGAGCGGGAGTGGCACCGGGGAGCTGTTTTTT. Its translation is CASSFDPLSGSGTGELFF.

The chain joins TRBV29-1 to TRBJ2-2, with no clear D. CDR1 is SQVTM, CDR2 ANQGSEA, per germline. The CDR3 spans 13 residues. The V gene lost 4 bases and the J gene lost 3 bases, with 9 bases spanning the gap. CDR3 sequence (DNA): TGCAGCGTTGGCAGTGTTGACACCGGGGAGCTGTTTTTT. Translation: CSVGSVDTGELFF.